A single sample gave rise to the 9 T cell receptor beta chains below, sequenced in a study of blood T cells in healthy people across ages. The use of a sample-barcoded 5' primer and a J-beta primer mix characterized a second PCR of roughly 6 to 11 cycles. TCRdb re-called the 5' RACE reads with MiXCR, one entry per CDR3 protein. The data hold approximately 1,100,000 distinct CDR3 sequences, with less than 50% observed a single time. Specimen: blood. These receptors all stem from a woman in her fifties or sixties in good health.

This clonotype appeared a few times. This rearrangement joins TRBV9 to TRBJ2-3, with 9 positions matching TRBD1. V shed 3 bases and J 4 bases; nucleotides not matched to a gene: 6. This CDR3 is built from 15 residues. The germline CDR1 and CDR2 sequences are SGDLS and YYNGEE. CDR3 sequence reads: CASSDTGGASDTQYF. DNA for the CDR3: TGTGCCAGCAGCGACACAGGGGGCGCCTCAGATACGCAGTATTTT. Combining the CDR3 with reference TRBV9 and TRBJ2-3 gives the whole variable domain DSGVTQTPKHLITATGQRVTLRCSPRSGDLSVYWYQQSLDQGLQFLIQYYNGEERAKGNILERFSAQQFPDLHSELNLSSLELGDSALYFCASSDTGGASDTQYFGPGTRLTVL.

The chain employs TRBV11-1 and TRBJ2-5; 10 bases align to TRBD1. Germline CDR1 reads SGHAT; CDR2 reads FQDESV (reference sequence). Trimming at V came to 0 bases and at J to 4 bases, leaving 8 bases not matched to a gene. The CDR3 has 17 amino acids. The CDR3 spells CASSLALGTGALETQYF. The CDR3 nucleotides are TGTGCCAGCAGCTTAGCCCTGGGGACAGGGGCTTTAGAGACCCAGTACTTC.

This clonotype was detected only once. The chain links TRBV6-5 to TRBJ2-4, with 8 bases identical to TRBD1. The germline V gene encodes CDR1 MNHEY and CDR2 SVGAGI. The ends lost 6 bases at V and 5 bases at J; junction bases unmatched: 9. This CDR3 is built from 15 residues. Here the CDR3 reads CASSLQAGGQNIQYF. CDR3 in DNA: TGTGCCAGCAGCCTACAAGCAGGGGGCCAAAACATTCAGTACTTC.

Points on this clonotype: Since no conserved phenylalanine or tryptophan closes the CDR3, a read error is the likely cause. The genes are TRBV3-1 and TRBJ2-5, with 12 bases matching TRBD2. Germline lookup yields CDR1 LGHDT and CDR2 YNNKEL (reference sequence). The CDR3 covers 16 residues. J gave up 11 bases and V 5 bases, and 15 bases lay outside the gene matches. CDR3 amino acids: CASSWPTSGSAVEQYV. As DNA, the CDR3 is TGTGCCAGCAGCTGGCCGACTAGCGGGAGTGCTGTTGAGCAGTACGTC.

This clonotype was counted only a few times. This chain joins TRBV7-4 and TRBJ2-3; possible D gene TRBD2, 6 bases. Trimming pared 2 bases from V and 2 bases from J, leaving 17 bases between. The CDR3 runs to 17 residues. The germline V gene has CDR1 SGHVT and CDR2 SQSDAQ. The CDR3 loop is CASSLLPPGLHTDTQYF. The CDR3 region has the DNA TGTGCCAGCAGCTTACTTCCCCCGGGACTTCACACAGATACGCAGTATTTT. Based on the CDR3 plus reference TRBV7-4 and TRBJ2-3, the full variable domain is GAGVSQSPRYKVAKRGRDVALRCDSISGHVTLYWYRQTLGQGSEVLTYSQSDAQRDKSGRPSGRFSAERPERSVSTLKIQRTEQGDSAVYLCASSLLPPGLHTDTQYFGPGTRLTVL.

The rearrangement joins TRBV11-2 to TRBJ2-1; maybe TRBD2 (5 bases). The CDR3 has 14 amino acids. The germline V and J ends were trimmed by 2 bases and 4 bases, with 9 bases remaining between them. Germline CDR1 and CDR2: SGHAT and FQNNGV. The CDR3 sequence: CASSLRELYNEQFF. The CDR3 bases are TGTGCCAGCAGCTTACGGGAACTATACAATGAGCAGTTCTTC.

V is TRBV7-2 and J is TRBJ2-7; D perhaps matches TRBD1 (6 bases). The CDR3 extends over 13 amino acids. The germline V gene has CDR1 SGHTA and CDR2 FQGNSA. The V end lost 5 bases, the J end lost 7 bases, and 15 bases lay between the germline ends. CDR3 amino acids: CASSAHRVGEQYF. The CDR3 DNA is TGTGCCAGCAGCGCCCACAGGGTTGGTGAGCAGTACTTC.

This clonotype showed up just once. Since a much larger clone is just one base distant, this may be a read error. The CDR3: CSALLASGGSSYNEQFF. Written as DNA, the CDR3 is TGCAGCGCCCTCCTCGCTAGCGGGGGGAGCTCCTACAATGAGCAGTTCTTC. The rearrangement links TRBV29-1 to TRBJ2-1; 11 bases line up with TRBD2. The CDR3 contains 17 residues. The V gene's germline CDR1 is SQVTM and CDR2 ANQGSEA. J lost 0 bases, V lost 7 bases, and 11 bases had no gene match.

This chain connects TRBV7-9 to TRBJ2-1; D remains ambiguous. The CDR3 runs to 16 residues. Trimming pared 1 base from V and 2 bases from J, leaving 12 bases between. Germline CDR1 reads SEHNR; CDR2 reads FQNEAQ (reference sequence). The CDR3 loop is CASSLGILGPYNEQFF. CDR3 DNA: TGTGCCAGCAGCTTAGGGATCCTGGGCCCCTACAATGAGCAGTTCTTC.